What follows is one TCR beta chain and its context. This CDR3 region has 17 residues. Germline trimming cut 1 base from V and 3 bases from J; bases unmatched to any gene: 8. CDR1 and CDR2 (germline): SGHRS, YFSETQ. The data derive from a study of T cell changes during pregnancy in multiple sclerosis. TCRdb's table, derived via immunoSEQ multiplex PCR, lists solely in-frame clones and lacks some. Of about 40,000 clones in the sample, 92% are singletons; the top ten hold about 6.1%. The receptor was derived from a female donor with multiple sclerosis, enrolled in a pregnancy study. The rearrangement uses TRBV5-1 and TRBJ2-3, with 10 bases matching TRBD1. Sequenced material: CD8+ T cells from peripheral blood mononuclear cells, taken in the third trimester of pregnancy. Here the CDR3 DNA reads TGCGCCAGCAGCTTGATAGGACAGGGGGTTTGGACAGATACGCAGTATTTT. Encoded protein: CASSLIGQGVWTDTQYF.